The following is a T cell receptor beta chain sequence with its context. The data originate from a study of OX40 agonist ivuxolimab in advanced cancers. Repertoires were generated with immunoSEQ multiplex PCR, while TCRdb's copy carries only in-frame clones and drops some. Of about 20,000 clones detected, under 90% appear once; the ten largest clones hold 20% to 25%. This CDR3 has 15 residues. Trimming stripped 4 bases from V and 6 bases from J, with 18 bases between. Germline V gives CDR1 LGHNA, CDR2 YSLEER. This TCR was recovered from an adult with an advanced solid tumor such as melanoma, head and neck, liver or kidney cancer. The specimen comprised CD4+ or CD8+ T cells sorted from blood, sampled in a trial of the OX40 agonist ivuxolimab. The chain is built from TRBV4-3 and TRBJ1-1; maybe TRBD1 (5 bases). The CDR3 DNA reads as TGCGCCAGCAGCCCCGGCGCAGTTGGGACGGCTGAAGCTTTCTTT. Residues: CASSPGAVGTAEAFF.